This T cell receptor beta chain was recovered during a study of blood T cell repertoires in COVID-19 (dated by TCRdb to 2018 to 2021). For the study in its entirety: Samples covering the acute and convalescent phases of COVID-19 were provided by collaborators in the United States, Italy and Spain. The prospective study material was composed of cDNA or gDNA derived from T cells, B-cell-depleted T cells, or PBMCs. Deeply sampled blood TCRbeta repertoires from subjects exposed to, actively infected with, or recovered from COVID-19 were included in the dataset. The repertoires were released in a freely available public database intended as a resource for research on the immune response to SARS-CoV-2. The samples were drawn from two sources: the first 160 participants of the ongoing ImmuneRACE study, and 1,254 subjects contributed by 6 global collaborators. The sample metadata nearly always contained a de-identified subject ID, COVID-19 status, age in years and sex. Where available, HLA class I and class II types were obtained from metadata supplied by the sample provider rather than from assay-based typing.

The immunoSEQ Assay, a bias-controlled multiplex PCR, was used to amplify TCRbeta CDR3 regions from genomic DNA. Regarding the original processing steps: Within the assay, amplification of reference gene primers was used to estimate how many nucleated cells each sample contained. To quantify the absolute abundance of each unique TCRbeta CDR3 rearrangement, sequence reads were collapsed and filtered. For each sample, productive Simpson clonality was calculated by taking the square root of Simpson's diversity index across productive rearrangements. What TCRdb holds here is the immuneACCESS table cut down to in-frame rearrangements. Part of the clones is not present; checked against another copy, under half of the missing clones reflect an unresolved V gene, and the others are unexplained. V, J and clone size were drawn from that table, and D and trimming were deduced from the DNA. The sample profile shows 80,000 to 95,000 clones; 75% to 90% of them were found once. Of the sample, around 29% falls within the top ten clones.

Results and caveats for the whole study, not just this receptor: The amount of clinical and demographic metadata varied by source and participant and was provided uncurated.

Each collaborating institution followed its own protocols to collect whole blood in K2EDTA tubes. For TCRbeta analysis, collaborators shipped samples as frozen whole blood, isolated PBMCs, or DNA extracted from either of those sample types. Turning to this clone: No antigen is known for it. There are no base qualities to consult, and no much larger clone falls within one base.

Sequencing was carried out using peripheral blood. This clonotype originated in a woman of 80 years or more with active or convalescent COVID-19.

In nucleotides, the sequence is TGTGCCAGCAGCCCCGTCGACAGGGTTCGAAGGAATTCACCCCTCCACTTT. Its translation is CASSPVDRVRRNSPLHF. The chain uses TRBV28 and TRBJ1-6; 7 nucleotides in the junction match TRBD1. Reading from cysteine to phenylalanine, the CDR3 counts 17 amino acids. The DNA shown is the 51-base CDR3, in frame from base 1. After removal of 6 bases from V and 7 bases from J, the junction retains 15 bases not matched to a gene. Taken from the germline V gene, the CDR1 and CDR2 loops are MDHEN and SYDVKM.